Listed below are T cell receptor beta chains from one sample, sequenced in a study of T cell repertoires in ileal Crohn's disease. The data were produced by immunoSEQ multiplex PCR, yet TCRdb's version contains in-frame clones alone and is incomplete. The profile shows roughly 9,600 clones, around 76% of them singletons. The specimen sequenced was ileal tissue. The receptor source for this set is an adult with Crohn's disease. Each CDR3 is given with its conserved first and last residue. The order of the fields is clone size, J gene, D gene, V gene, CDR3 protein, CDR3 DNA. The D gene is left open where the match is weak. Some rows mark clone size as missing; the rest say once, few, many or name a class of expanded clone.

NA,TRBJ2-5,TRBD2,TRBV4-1,CASSQDHTTSGGNQETQYF,TGCGCCAGCAGCCAAGATCATACGACTAGCGGGGGGAACCAAGAGACCCAGTACTTC
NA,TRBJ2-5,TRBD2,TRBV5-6,CASSLAGRGGKETQYF,TGTGCCAGCAGCTTGGCGGGCCGGGGGGGTAAAGAGACCCAGTACTTC
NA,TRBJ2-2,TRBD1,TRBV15,CATSREDRGYTGELFF,TGTGCCACCAGCAGAGAGGACAGGGGGTACACCGGGGAGCTGTTTTTT
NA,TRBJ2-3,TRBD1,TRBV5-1,CASSPTGASTDTQYF,TGCGCCAGCAGCCCGACAGGGGCGAGCACAGATACGCAGTATTTT
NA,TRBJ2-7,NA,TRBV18,CASSPAQIGYEQYF,TGTGCCAGCTCACCGGCCCAGATCGGGTACGAGCAGTACTTC
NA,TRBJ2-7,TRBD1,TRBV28,CASSSGQGAVEQYF,TGTGCCAGCAGCTCAGGACAGGGGGCGGTCGAGCAGTACTTC
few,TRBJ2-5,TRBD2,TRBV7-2,CASGGGGAGETQYF,TGTGCCAGCGGAGGCGGGGGGGCCGGGGAGACCCAGTACTTC
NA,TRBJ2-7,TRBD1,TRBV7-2,CASSLTGGNSYEQYF,TGTGCCAGCAGCTTGACAGGGGGCAACTCCTACGAGCAGTACTTC
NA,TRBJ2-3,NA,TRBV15,CATSRDQDRTDTQYF,TGTGCCACCAGCAGAGATCAGGATCGCACAGATACGCAGTATTTT
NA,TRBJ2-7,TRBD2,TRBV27,CASSYTSGSRVEQYF,TGTGCCAGCAGTTATACTAGCGGGAGCCGAGTCGAGCAGTACTTC
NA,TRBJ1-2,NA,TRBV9,CASSPTPDSSYGYTF,TGTGCCAGCAGCCCAACCCCGGACAGCTCCTATGGCTACACCTTC
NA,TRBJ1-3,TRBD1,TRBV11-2,CASSSRGDRPRPGNTIYF,TGTGCCAGCAGCTCCCGGGGGGACAGGCCTCGCCCTGGAAACACCATATATTTT
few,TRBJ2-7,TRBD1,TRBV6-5,CASRKDRGQYEQYF,TGTGCCAGCAGAAAGGACAGGGGGCAGTACGAGCAGTACTTC
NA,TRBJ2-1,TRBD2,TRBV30,CAWSGAGVGGNEQFF,TGTGCCTGGAGTGGGGCGGGAGTAGGAGGGAATGAGCAGTTCTTC
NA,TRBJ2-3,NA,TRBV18,CASSRMRDTDTQYF,TGTGCCAGCTCACGAATGCGGGACACAGATACGCAGTATTTT